The 8 T cell receptor beta chains reported below all come from one sample, sequenced in a study of blood T cell dynamics during melanoma immunotherapy. Time point noted: pre-treatment baseline. Clones were sequenced by immunoSEQ multiplex PCR, and TCRdb holds only the in-frame ones, with some missing. Here the sample spans about 8,500 clones, approximately 77% being singletons. The sample here was blood, taken from a patient treated with checkpoint blockade. These receptors originate from a human donor with melanoma.

The chain combines TRBV9 with TRBJ2-2; D is undetermined. This CDR3 has 14 residues. V lost 0 bases and J lost 2, with 5 bases in between. Germline CDR1 SGDLS, CDR2 YYNGEE. CDR3 sequence: CASSVGGNTGELFF. The CDR3, as DNA: TGTGCCAGCAGCGTAGGGGGAAACACCGGGGAGCTGTTTTTT.

This clone has a single count. The V call is TRBV5-5, the J call TRBJ2-1, with 11 bases identical to TRBD1. Per the germline V gene, CDR1 is SGHKS and CDR2 is YYEKEE (reference sequence). The CDR3 consists of 15 residues. Trimming took 5 bases from V and 2 from J; bases not matched to a gene: 3. The DNA of the CDR3 is TGTGCCAGCAGACCGGGACAGGGGGCCTACAATGAGCAGTTCTTC. Its protein product is CASRPGQGAYNEQFF. The full variable domain, rest sourced from reference TRBV5-5 and TRBJ2-1, is DAGVTQSPTHLIKTRGQQVTLRCSPISGHKSVSWYQQVLGQGPQFIFQYYEKEERGRGNFPDRFSARQFPNYSSELNVNALLLGDSALYLCASRPGQGAYNEQFFGPGTRLTVL.

The rearrangement links TRBV28 to TRBJ1-2; possible D gene TRBD1, 5 bases. The CDR3 sequence is 13 residues long. With 5 bases removed from V and 3 bases from J, the gap between germline ends came to 10 bases. Germline lookup yields CDR1 MDHEN and CDR2 SYDVKM. CDR3 nucleotides: TGTGCCAGCAGTACGGGACGGGACTATGGCTACACCTTC. Protein product: CASSTGRDYGYTF.

CDR3: CASSQRRVSYNEQFF. The CDR3 region has the DNA TGTGCCAGCAGTCAAAGGAGGGTCTCCTACAATGAGCAGTTCTTC. This chain links TRBV11-3 with TRBJ2-1; D is perhaps TRBD2 (6 bases). Trimming removed 6 bases from V and 0 bases from J, with 12 bases in between. Germline lookup yields CDR1 SGHNT and CDR2 YENEEA. The CDR3 runs 15 residues.

The V call is TRBV7-9, the J call TRBJ2-1, with D possibly TRBD1 on 6 matching bases. Germline-derived CDR1 and CDR2 are SEHNR and FQNEAQ (reference sequence). Trimming took 5 bases from V and 1 from J, leaving 12 bases between them. The CDR3 consists of 15 residues. The CDR3 nucleotides are TGTGCCAGCAGCCATAACAGGGAATCCTACAATGAGCAGTTCTTC. Translated: CASSHNRESYNEQFF.

The chain recombines TRBV5-1 with TRBJ2-7, with 7 bases aligning to TRBD1. CDR1 and CDR2 from the germline V gene are SGHRS and YFSETQ. The CDR3 is 12 residues long. Trimming removed 3 bases from V and 7 bases from J; junction bases left unmatched: 4. The CDR3 spells CASSWDSREQYF. The CDR3 bases are TGCGCCAGCAGCTGGGACAGCCGGGAGCAGTACTTC.

This clone was seen a single time. V usage is TRBV19 and J usage is TRBJ2-5; TRBD1 matches at 9 bases. With V trimmed by 3 bases and J by 5 bases, 4 bases remained unmatched. CDR1 and CDR2 (germline): LNHDA, SQIVND (reference sequence). This CDR3 has 14 amino acids. The CDR3, as DNA: TGTGCCAGTAGTATGCGGACAGGGGATGAGACCCAGTACTTC. Its protein product is CASSMRTGDETQYF.

The chain joins TRBV5-4 to TRBJ2-7, with TRBD2 identical over 10 bases. Germline V CDR1 and CDR2: SGHNT, YYREEE (reference sequence). With V trimmed by 4 bases and J by 4 bases, 5 bases remained unmatched. This CDR3 region has 14 residues. The CDR3 here is CASSASGGSYEQYF. CDR3 sequence (DNA): TGTGCCAGCAGCGCTAGCGGGGGCAGTTACGAGCAGTACTTC.